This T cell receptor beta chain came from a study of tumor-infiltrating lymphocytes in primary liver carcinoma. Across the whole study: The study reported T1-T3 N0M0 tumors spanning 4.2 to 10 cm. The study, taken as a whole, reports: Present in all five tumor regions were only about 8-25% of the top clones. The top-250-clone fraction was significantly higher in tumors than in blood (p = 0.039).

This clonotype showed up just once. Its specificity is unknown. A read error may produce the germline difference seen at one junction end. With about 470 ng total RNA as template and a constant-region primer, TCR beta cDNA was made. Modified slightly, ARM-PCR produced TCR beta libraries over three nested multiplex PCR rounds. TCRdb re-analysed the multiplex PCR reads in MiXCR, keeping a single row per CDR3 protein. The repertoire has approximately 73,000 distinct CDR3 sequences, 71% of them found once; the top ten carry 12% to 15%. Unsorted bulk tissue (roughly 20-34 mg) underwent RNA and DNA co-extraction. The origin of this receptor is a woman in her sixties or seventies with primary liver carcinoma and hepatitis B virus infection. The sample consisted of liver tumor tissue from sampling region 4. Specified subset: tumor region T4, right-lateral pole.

The CDR3 reads CISSDVAGGSTDRQYF. DNA for the CDR3: TGTATCAGCAGTGACGTAGCGGGAGGGTCCACAGATAGGCAGTATTTT. This rearrangement joins TRBV6-4 to TRBJ2-3; 11 bases align to TRBD2. This CDR3 has 16 amino acids. The germline V gene encodes CDR1 MRHNA and CDR2 SNTAGT.